Below, 15 T cell receptor beta chains from the same sample are listed, as sequenced in a study of blood T cells in healthy people across ages. Combining a sample-barcoded 5' primer with a J-beta primer mix, a second PCR ran for roughly 7 to 12 cycles. TCRdb called the 5' RACE reads again in MiXCR, with one record for every CDR3 protein. The table lists 1.2 million to 1.5 million distinct CDR3 sequences, 40% to 50% of them singletons. The sample consisted of blood. These receptors were obtained from a woman under 30 in good health.

This clonotype was picked up a small number of times. In DNA form, the CDR3 reads TGTGCCAGCAGTAGATTGGGAGAAACTTTCTACGAGCAGTACTTC. Protein sequence: CASSRLGETFYEQYF. The rearrangement joins TRBV27 to TRBJ2-4; D is perhaps TRBD2 (5 bases). The closer fit of TRBJ2-7 to the DNA end suggests the J call may be wrong. CDR3 length: 15 amino acids. Germline CDR1 is MNHEY and CDR2 is SMNVEV (reference sequence).

In its sample, this clonotype was seen once. This chain connects TRBV4-2 to TRBJ1-5; D possibly corresponds to TRBD1 (6 bases). Trimming shortened V by 1 base and J by 3 bases, and 13 bases separated the two germline ends. This CDR3 region has 16 residues. CDR1 is LGHNA, CDR2 YNFKEQ, per germline. CDR3 amino acids: CASSQVHGQSNQPQHF. The DNA for the CDR3 is TGTGCCAGCAGCCAAGTCCACGGACAGTCCAATCAGCCCCAGCATTTT.

The rearrangement uses TRBV20-1 and TRBJ2-1, with 10 positions matching TRBD2. With 1 base clipped from V and 12 bases from J, the junction kept 6 bases outside the gene matches. The CDR3 sequence is 13 residues long. Germline V lookup: CDR1 DFQATT, CDR2 SNEGSKA (reference sequence). The CDR3: CSARVVSGGVQFF. The CDR3 DNA reads TGCAGTGCTAGAGTTGTGAGCGGGGGGGTGCAGTTCTTC.

The rearrangement joins TRBV6-1 to TRBJ2-7, with a tentative D call TRBD2 (6 bases). The germline V and J ends were trimmed by 11 bases and 0 bases, with 17 bases remaining between them. The CDR3 loop spans 14 amino acids. Germline CDR1 reads MNHNS; CDR2 reads SASEGT. DNA for the CDR3: TGTGCCGGATCGGGACTCTCGAGCTCCTACGAGCAGTACTTC. Amino acids: CAGSGLSSSYEQYF.

The genes are TRBV16 and TRBJ2-5; TRBD2 is a possible D gene (6 bases). Germline V gives CDR1 KGHSY, CDR2 FQNENV. The CDR3 consists of 13 residues. The V and J ends lost 5 bases and 10 bases respectively, with 17 bases between them. CDR3 amino acids: CASSGGTPQDQYF. DNA of the CDR3: TGTGCCAGCAGCGGCGGGACTCCTCAGGACCAGTACTTC.

This clonotype turned up a few times. The V and J genes are TRBV6-1 and TRBJ1-1; D perhaps matches TRBD1 (5 bases). From germline, CDR1 is MNHNS and CDR2 SASEGT. The V and J ends lost 2 bases and 0 bases respectively, with 10 bases between them. CDR3 length equals 15 residues. CDR3 nucleotides: TGTGCCAGCAGTGAAAGGACGGGGCTGAACACTGAAGCTTTCTTT. Protein sequence: CASSERTGLNTEAFF.

This clonotype was seen only a few times. This chain uses TRBV10-3 with TRBJ2-5; D is perhaps TRBD2 (5 bases). Germline CDR1 reads ENHRY; CDR2 reads SYGVKD. Trimming pared 6 bases from V and 2 bases from J, leaving 7 bases between. CDR3 length: 12 residues. This CDR3 reads CAIRGEQETQYF. As DNA, the CDR3 is TGTGCCATCAGGGGAGAACAAGAGACCCAGTACTTC.

This clonotype has just a few counts. The chain uses TRBV3-1 and TRBJ2-7, with a weak D call TRBD2 (6 bases). Germline V gene data show CDR1 as LGHDT and CDR2 as YNNKEL (reference sequence). The CDR3 has 15 residues. Trimming left V 2 bases short and J 7 bases short, with 18 bases between. The CDR3, as DNA: TGTGCCAGCAGCCAAACTAGACTAGGCCCCAATGAGCAGTACTTC. Translating gives CASSQTRLGPNEQYF.

This chain joins TRBV5-4 and TRBJ2-4; 12 bases match TRBD2. V was clipped by 6 bases and J by 7 bases; unmatched bases: 20. The CDR3 is 19 residues long. Germline V gives CDR1 SGHNT, CDR2 YYREEE (reference sequence). CDR3 region: CASMLAGGLSTPDRNIQYF. The CDR3 nucleotides are TGTGCCAGCATGCTAGCGGGAGGGCTATCGACGCCGGACCGGAACATTCAGTACTTC.

The V call is TRBV27, the J call TRBJ2-7; TRBD2 agrees at 9 bases. This CDR3 is 12 amino acids long. The J segment lost 5 bases and the V segment lost 7 bases, leaving 3 bases of the junction unmatched. Germline CDR1 is MNHEY and CDR2 is SMNVEV (reference sequence). The DNA for the CDR3 is TGTGCCAGCATGGCTAGCGGGGACGAGCAGTACTTC. Translating gives CASMASGDEQYF.

This clonotype was counted between two and nine times. The chain links TRBV4-2 to TRBJ2-1, with D possibly matching TRBD1 (6 bases). V was shortened by 1 base and J by 8 bases, with 21 bases between the two germline ends. CDR1 and CDR2 (germline): LGHNA, YNFKEQ. The CDR3 consists of 17 residues. The chain's CDR3 is CASSQGDTGGLQDEQFF. The CDR3 DNA reads as TGTGCCAGCAGCCAAGGAGACACTGGGGGCCTACAGGATGAGCAGTTCTTC.

This chain connects TRBV2 to TRBJ2-5, with TRBD2 as a possible D gene (5 bases). V was trimmed by 6 bases and J by 4 bases, leaving 9 bases between them. Germline CDR1 reads SNHLY; CDR2 reads FYNNEI. This CDR3 is built from 12 residues. This CDR3 reads CASRLESETQYF. CDR3 bases: TGTGCCAGCAGACTAGAGTCAGAGACCCAGTACTTC.

Worth noting for this clonotype: The junction departs from germline at one end; a sequencing error may be responsible. The chain combines TRBV5-1 with TRBJ2-5; 13 nucleotides align to TRBD2. The CDR3 has 15 amino acids. The V gene's germline CDR1 is SGHRS and CDR2 YFSETQ. CDR3 loop: CTSNSGLAGYETQYF. The DNA of the CDR3 is TGCACCAGCAACTCGGGACTAGCGGGGTACGAGACCCAGTACTTC.

This clonotype has only a few counts. DNA for the CDR3: TGCGCCAGCAGCCCTAAAGCGAGTGGAGTACCCATGGGGGGGGAGCAGTTCTTC. The encoded protein is CASSPKASGVPMGGEQFF. The V gene is TRBV4-1, the J gene TRBJ2-1; the match to TRBD2 covers 7 bases. Germline V lookup: CDR1 MGHRA, CDR2 YSYEKL. CDR3 length equals 18 residues. V was clipped by 4 bases and J by 10 bases; unmatched bases: 22.

The chain recombines TRBV6-2 or TRBV6-3 with TRBJ2-5; 9 bases fit TRBD2. This CDR3 has 17 amino acids. From germline, CDR1 is MNHEY and CDR2 SVGEGT. J gave up 0 bases and V 2 bases, and 7 bases lay outside the gene matches. Here the CDR3 reads CASSYTVAGVNQETQYF. DNA of the CDR3: TGTGCCAGCAGTTACACGGTAGCGGGGGTTAACCAAGAGACCCAGTACTTC.